These 5 T cell receptor beta chains originate from one sample sequenced in a study of spatial heterogeneity in lung cancer. The study, taken as a whole, reports: Counts of expanded alpha and beta TCRs within tumors tracked the tumor nonsynonymous mutation count.

These TCRs' antigens remain unknown. Noted time point: sample taken at primary tumor resection. TCRdb fed the 5' RACE reads into MiXCR, producing one record per CDR3 protein. The sample consists of 5,000 or so distinct CDR3 sequences, roughly 6.4% of them appearing once. The sequenced sample was lung tumor tissue, obtained at surgery. These receptor sequences come from a male donor with early-stage non-small cell lung cancer.

This clonotype was found many times. This chain uses TRBV7-2 with TRBJ2-5, with TRBD2 matching 9 bases. This CDR3 comprises 15 residues. The V segment lost 3 bases and the J segment 4 bases; nucleotides outside the gene matches: 6. Germline V lookup: CDR1 SGHTA, CDR2 FQGNSA. The CDR3 reads CASSFQAGGRETQYF. Here the CDR3 DNA reads TGTGCCAGCAGCTTTCAAGCGGGGGGCAGAGAGACCCAGTACTTC.

This clonotype is medium-sized. The chain carries TRBV10-2 and TRBJ2-5; D unresolved. The length of the CDR3 is 13 residues. The germline V and J ends were trimmed by 6 bases and 5 bases, with 13 bases remaining between them. The germline V gene encodes CDR1 WSHSY and CDR2 SAAADI. The CDR3 spells CASRASSGETQYF. CDR3 coding DNA: TGCGCCAGCAGAGCCTCTAGTGGGGAGACCCAGTACTTC.

This chain links TRBV5-1 with TRBJ1-1, with 7 nucleotides matching TRBD1. From germline, CDR1 is SGHRS and CDR2 YFSETQ. V lost 2 bases to trimming and J lost 1 base; unmatched junction nucleotides: 2. CDR3 length: 14 residues. Written as DNA, the CDR3 is TGCGCCAGCAGCTTCGACAGGGAGAACACTGAAGCTTTCTTT. Encoded protein: CASSFDRENTEAFF.

Ten or more counts support this clonotype. The V call is TRBV19, the J call TRBJ2-6; perhaps D is TRBD1 or TRBD2 (6 bases each). This CDR3 comprises 15 residues. V shed 7 bases and J shed 0 bases, with 10 bases lying between them. Germline V gene lookup returns CDR1 LNHDA and CDR2 SQIVND (reference sequence). The CDR3 DNA reads as TGTGCCAGTATAGGGGGACTCTCTGGGGCCAACGTCCTGACTTTC. It translates to CASIGGLSGANVLTF.

This clonotype was seen repeatedly, ten times or more. The chain combines TRBV4-2 with TRBJ1-5; D is ambiguous. Trimming removed 0 bases at V and 1 base at J, with 7 bases between. The CDR3 extends over 15 amino acids. CDR1 is LGHNA, CDR2 YNFKEQ, per germline. CDR3 nucleotides: TGTGCCAGCAGCCAAGATCCTCAGAGCAATCAGCCCCAGCATTTT. Translating gives CASSQDPQSNQPQHF.